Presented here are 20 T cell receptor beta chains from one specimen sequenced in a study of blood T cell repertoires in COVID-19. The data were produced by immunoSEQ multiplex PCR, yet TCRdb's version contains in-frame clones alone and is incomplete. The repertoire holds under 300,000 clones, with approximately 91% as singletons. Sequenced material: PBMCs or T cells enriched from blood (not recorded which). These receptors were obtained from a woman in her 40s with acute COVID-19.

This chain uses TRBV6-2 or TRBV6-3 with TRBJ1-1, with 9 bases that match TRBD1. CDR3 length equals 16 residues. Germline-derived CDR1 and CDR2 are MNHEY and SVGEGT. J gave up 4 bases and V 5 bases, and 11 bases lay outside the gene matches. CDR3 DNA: TGTGCCAGCAGTCGGGAAACAGGGGGCGCGGTCACTGAAGCTTTCTTT. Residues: CASSRETGGAVTEAFF.

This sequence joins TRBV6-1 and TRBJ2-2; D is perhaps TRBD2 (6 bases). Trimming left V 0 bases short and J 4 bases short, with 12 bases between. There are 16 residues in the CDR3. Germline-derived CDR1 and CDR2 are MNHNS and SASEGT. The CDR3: CASSEAPGGGTGELFF. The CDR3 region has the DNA TGTGCCAGCAGTGAAGCACCCGGGGGAGGCACCGGGGAGCTGTTTTTT.

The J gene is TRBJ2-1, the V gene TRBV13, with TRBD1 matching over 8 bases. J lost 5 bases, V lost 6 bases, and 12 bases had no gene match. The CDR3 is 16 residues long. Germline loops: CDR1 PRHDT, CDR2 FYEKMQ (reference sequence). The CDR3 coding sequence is TGTGCCAGCAGTCAGGCAGGGGGCTTCGAGGACAATGAGCAGTTCTTC. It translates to CASSQAGGFEDNEQFF.

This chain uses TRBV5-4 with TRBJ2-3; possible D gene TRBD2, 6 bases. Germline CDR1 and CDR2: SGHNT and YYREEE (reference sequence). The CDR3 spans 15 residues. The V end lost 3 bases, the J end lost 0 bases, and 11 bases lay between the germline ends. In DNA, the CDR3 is TGTGCCAGCAGCTCCAGCGGGCTTAGCACAGATACGCAGTATTTT. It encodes CASSSSGLSTDTQYF.

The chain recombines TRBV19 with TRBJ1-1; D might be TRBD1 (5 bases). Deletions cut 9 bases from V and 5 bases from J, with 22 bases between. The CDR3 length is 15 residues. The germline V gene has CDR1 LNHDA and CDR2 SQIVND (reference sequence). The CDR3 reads CASLGTSDRRTEAFF. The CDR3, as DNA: TGTGCCAGCCTTGGGACTTCAGATCGTCGGACTGAAGCTTTCTTT. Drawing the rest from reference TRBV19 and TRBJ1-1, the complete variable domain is DGGITQSPKYLFRKEGQNVTLSCEQNLNHDAMYWYRQDPGQGLRLIYYSQIVNDFQKGDIAEGYSVSREKKESFPLTVTSAQKNPTAFYLCASLGTSDRRTEAFFGQGTRLTVV.

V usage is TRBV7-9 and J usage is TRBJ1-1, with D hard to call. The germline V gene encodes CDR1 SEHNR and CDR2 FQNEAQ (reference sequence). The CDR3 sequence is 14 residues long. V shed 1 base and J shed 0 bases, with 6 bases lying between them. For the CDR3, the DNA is TGTGCCAGCAGCTTAGGCCCGGTGAACACTGAAGCTTTCTTT. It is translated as CASSLGPVNTEAFF.

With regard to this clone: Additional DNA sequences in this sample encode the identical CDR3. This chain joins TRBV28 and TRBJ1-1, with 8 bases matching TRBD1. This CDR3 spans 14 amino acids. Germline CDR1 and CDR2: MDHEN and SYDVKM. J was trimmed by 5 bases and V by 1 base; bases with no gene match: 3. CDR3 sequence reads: CASSLSGGRTEAFF. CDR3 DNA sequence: TGTGCCAGCAGTTTATCAGGGGGCCGAACTGAAGCTTTCTTT.

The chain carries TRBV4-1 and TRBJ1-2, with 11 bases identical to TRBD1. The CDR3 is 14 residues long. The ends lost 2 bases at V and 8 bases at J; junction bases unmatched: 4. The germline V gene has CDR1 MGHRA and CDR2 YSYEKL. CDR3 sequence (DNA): TGCGCCAGCAGCCAACCCGGGACAGGGGGAGGCTACACCTTC. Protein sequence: CASSQPGTGGGYTF.

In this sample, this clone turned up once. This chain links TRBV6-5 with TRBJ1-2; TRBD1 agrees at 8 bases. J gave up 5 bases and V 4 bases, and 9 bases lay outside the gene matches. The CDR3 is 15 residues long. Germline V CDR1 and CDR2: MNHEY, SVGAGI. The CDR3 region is CASSSGTGREYGYTF. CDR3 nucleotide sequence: TGTGCCAGCAGTTCCGGGACAGGAAGGGAATATGGCTACACCTTC.

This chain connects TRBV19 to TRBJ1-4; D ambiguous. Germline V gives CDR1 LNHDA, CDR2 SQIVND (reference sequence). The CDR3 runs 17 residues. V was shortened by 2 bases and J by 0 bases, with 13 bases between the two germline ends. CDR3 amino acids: CASSIPQVFATNEKLFF. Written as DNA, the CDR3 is TGTGCCAGTAGTATACCCCAGGTTTTTGCAACTAATGAAAAACTGTTTTTT.

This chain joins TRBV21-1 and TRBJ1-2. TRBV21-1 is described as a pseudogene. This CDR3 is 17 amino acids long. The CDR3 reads CASSKWEQTSGGYGYTF. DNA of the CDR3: TGTGCCAGCAGCAAATGGGAGCAGACCTCCGGGGGGTATGGCTACACCTTC.

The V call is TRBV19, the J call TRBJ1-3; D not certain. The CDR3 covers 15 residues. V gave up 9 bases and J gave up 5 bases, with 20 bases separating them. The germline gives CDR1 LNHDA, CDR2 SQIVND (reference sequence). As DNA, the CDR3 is TGTGCCAGCTCCAGGAGGGAAATCAGGAGAAACACCATATATTTT. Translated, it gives CASSRREIRRNTIYF.

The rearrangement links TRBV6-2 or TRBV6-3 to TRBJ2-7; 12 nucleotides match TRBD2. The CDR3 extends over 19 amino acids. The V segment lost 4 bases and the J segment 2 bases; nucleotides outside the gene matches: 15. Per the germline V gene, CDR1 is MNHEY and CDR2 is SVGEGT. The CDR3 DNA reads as TGTGCCAGCAGTTGGGGGACTAGCGGGCCCGAGGCAAGACCCTACGAGCAGTACTTC. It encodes CASSWGTSGPEARPYEQYF.

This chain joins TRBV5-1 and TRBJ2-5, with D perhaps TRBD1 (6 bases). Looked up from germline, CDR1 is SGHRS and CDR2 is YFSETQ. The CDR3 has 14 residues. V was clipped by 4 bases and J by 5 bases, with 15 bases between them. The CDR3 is CASSLTDRTETQYF. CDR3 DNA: TGCGCCAGCAGCCTGACCGACAGGACGGAGACCCAGTACTTC.

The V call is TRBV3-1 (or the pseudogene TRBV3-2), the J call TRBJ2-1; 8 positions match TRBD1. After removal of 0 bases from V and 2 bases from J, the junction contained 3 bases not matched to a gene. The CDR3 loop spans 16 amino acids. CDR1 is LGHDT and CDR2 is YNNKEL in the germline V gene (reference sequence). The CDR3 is CASSQEGTGAYNEQFF. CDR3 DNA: TGTGCCAGCAGCCAAGAAGGGACAGGAGCCTACAATGAGCAGTTCTTC.

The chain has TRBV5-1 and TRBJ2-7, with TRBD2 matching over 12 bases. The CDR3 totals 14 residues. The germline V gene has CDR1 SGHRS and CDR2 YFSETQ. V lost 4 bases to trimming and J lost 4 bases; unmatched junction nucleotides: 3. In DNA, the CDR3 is TGCGCCAGCAGCGGGCTAGCGGGAGGGTACGAGCAGTACTTC. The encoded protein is CASSGLAGGYEQYF. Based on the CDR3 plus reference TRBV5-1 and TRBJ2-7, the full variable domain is KAGVTQTPRYLIKTRGQQVTLSCSPISGHRSVSWYQQTPGQGLQFLFEYFSETQRNKGNFPGRFSGRQFSNSRSEMNVSTLELGDSALYLCASSGLAGGYEQYFGPGTRLTVT.

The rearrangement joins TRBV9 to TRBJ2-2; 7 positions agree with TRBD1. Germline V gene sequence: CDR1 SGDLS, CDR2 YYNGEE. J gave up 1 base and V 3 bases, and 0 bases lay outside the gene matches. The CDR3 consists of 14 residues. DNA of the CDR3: TGTGCCAGCAGCGGACAGGGGAACACCGGGGAGCTGTTTTTT. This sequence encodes CASSGQGNTGELFF. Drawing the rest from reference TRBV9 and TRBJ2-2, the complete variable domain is DSGVTQTPKHLITATGQRVTLRCSPRSGDLSVYWYQQSLDQGLQFLIQYYNGEERAKGNILERFSAQQFPDLHSELNLSSLELGDSALYFCASSGQGNTGELFFGEGSRLTVL.

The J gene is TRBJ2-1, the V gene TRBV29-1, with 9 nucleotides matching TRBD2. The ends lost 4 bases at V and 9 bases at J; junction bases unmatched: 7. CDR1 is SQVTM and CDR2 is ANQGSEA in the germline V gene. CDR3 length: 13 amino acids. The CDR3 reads CSVVLAGVAEQFF. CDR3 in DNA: TGCAGCGTTGTATTAGCGGGAGTGGCTGAGCAGTTCTTC.

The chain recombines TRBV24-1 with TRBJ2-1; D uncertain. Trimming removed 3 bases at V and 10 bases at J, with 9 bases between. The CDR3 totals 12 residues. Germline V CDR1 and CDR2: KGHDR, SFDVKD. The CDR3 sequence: CATSDPYEEQFF. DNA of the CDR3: TGTGCCACCAGTGATCCCTACGAAGAGCAGTTCTTC.

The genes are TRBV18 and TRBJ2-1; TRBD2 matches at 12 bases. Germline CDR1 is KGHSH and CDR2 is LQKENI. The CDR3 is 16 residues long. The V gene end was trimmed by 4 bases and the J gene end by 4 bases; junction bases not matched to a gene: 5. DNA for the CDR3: TGTGCCAGCTCACTCCGGACTAGCGGGGAGTACAATGAGCAGTTCTTC. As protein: CASSLRTSGEYNEQFF.